The 26 T cell receptor beta chains presented below share a single source sample, sequenced in a study of blood T cells in healthy people across ages. Primed by a sample-barcoded 5' primer and a J-beta primer mix, a second PCR proceeded for roughly 7 to 12 cycles. MiXCR was run by TCRdb on the 5' RACE reads, yielding one entry per CDR3 protein. The data show about 640,000 distinct CDR3 sequences, with around 54% seen just once and 30% to 45% held by the top ten. The specimen was blood. The receptors were sampled from a man aged 55 to 70 in good health.

The chain combines TRBV6-4 with TRBJ1-5, with TRBD1 matching over 8 bases. The V gene end was trimmed by 7 bases and the J gene end by 4 bases; junction bases not matched to a gene: 3. The CDR3 has 13 amino acids. Germline V gene sequence: CDR1 MRHNA, CDR2 SNTAGT. The CDR3 region is CASNGQGNQPQHF. For the CDR3, the DNA is TGTGCCAGCAATGGACAGGGAAATCAGCCCCAGCATTTT.

In its sample, this clonotype was seen a few times. The CDR3 nucleotides are TGTGCCAGCAGCTTAGGACGACAGAAAGAGACCCAGTACTTC. This sequence encodes CASSLGRQKETQYF. The chain recombines TRBV7-2 with TRBJ2-5, with a tentative D call TRBD1 (5 bases). The ends were cut back, 1 base at V and 3 bases at J, with 9 bases in the middle. CDR3 size: 14 residues. Per germline, CDR1 SGHTA and CDR2 FQGNSA.

This clonotype has only a few counts. This chain connects TRBV20-1 to TRBJ2-6, with D perhaps matching TRBD2 (5 bases). Trimming took 4 bases from V and 8 from J, leaving 12 bases between them. Germline V gene sequence: CDR1 DFQATT, CDR2 SNEGSKA (reference sequence). CDR3 size: 13 residues. Here the CDR3 reads CSATTGITNVLTF. DNA of the CDR3: TGCAGTGCTACGACCGGGATCACCAACGTCCTGACTTTC.

The chain combines TRBV29-1 with TRBJ2-1; TRBD2 aligns across 7 bases. CDR3 length: 18 amino acids. V lost 0 bases to trimming and J lost 0 bases; unmatched junction nucleotides: 11. Per the germline V gene, CDR1 is SQVTM and CDR2 is ANQGSEA. CDR3: CSVEDRAGLTSSYNEQFF. The CDR3 nucleotides are TGCAGCGTTGAAGATCGAGCGGGGCTTACAAGCTCCTACAATGAGCAGTTCTTC.

This clonotype was seen a handful of times. The V and J genes are TRBV24-1 and TRBJ1-2; TRBD1 might be the D (5 bases). V gave up 7 bases and J gave up 3 bases, with 20 bases separating them. The germline gives CDR1 KGHDR, CDR2 SFDVKD. This CDR3 has 16 amino acids. The CDR3 is CATRSPKGEGDYGYTF. In nucleotides, the CDR3 is TGTGCCACCAGGAGCCCGAAAGGGGAGGGCGACTATGGCTACACCTTC.

V gene TRBV12-3 or TRBV12-4 combines with J gene TRBJ2-1; 7 bases are a match to TRBD2. The CDR3 sequence is 16 residues long. J was trimmed by 4 bases and V by 5 bases; bases with no gene match: 11. CDR3 loop: CASSPPGGTVYNEQFF. CDR3 coding DNA: TGTGCCAGCAGTCCCCCCGGGGGGACCGTTTACAATGAGCAGTTCTTC.

The V gene is TRBV29-1, the J gene TRBJ2-7, with 8 bases lining up with TRBD1. The ends lost 4 bases at V and 0 bases at J; junction bases unmatched: 5. The CDR3 has 14 amino acids. In germline, CDR1 is SQVTM, CDR2 ANQGSEA. CDR3 sequence: CSVVDRAISYEQYF. The CDR3 DNA reads TGCAGCGTTGTGGACAGGGCCATCTCCTACGAGCAGTACTTC.

The chain combines TRBV18 with TRBJ1-2; D gene unclear. CDR3 length equals 13 residues. V was trimmed by 3 bases and J by 2 bases, leaving 7 bases between them. Germline V gives CDR1 KGHSH, CDR2 LQKENI. The CDR3 region is CASSPNLNYGYTF. The CDR3 DNA is TGTGCCAGCTCACCCAACCTAAACTATGGCTACACCTTC. Full variable domain (outside the CDR3, taken from reference TRBV18 and TRBJ1-2): NAGVMQNPRHLVRRRGQEARLRCSPMKGHSHVYWYRQLPEEGLKFMVYLQKENIIDESGMPKERFSAEFPKEGPSILRIQQVVRGDSAAYFCASSPNLNYGYTFGSGTRLTVV.

The gene calls are TRBV10-3 and TRBJ1-4; D not resolved. Trimming left V 0 bases short and J 3 bases short, with 14 bases between. Per germline, CDR1 ENHRY and CDR2 SYGVKD. This CDR3 region has 17 residues. CDR3 sequence (DNA): TGTGCCATCAGTGAGTCGTTAAGAGGCCGGGCTAATGAAAAACTGTTTTTT. Amino acid sequence: CAISESLRGRANEKLFF.

The V call is TRBV2, the J call TRBJ1-2; D gene ambiguous. Trimming shortened V by 2 bases and J by 4 bases, and 11 bases separated the two germline ends. Germline V gene lookup returns CDR1 SNHLY and CDR2 FYNNEI. The CDR3 has 14 amino acids. CDR3 residues: CASSERETTYGYTF. The CDR3, as DNA: TGTGCCAGCAGTGAAAGGGAAACCACCTATGGCTACACCTTC.

This clonotype was detected only a few times. The chain uses TRBV4-1 and TRBJ1-2; D not resolved. V gave up 0 bases and J gave up 5 bases, with 7 bases separating them. Germline CDR1 and CDR2: MGHRA and YSYEKL. This CDR3 is 13 amino acids long. The CDR3 bases are TGCGCCAGCAGCCAAGATCGGGAGTATGGCTACACCTTC. Protein: CASSQDREYGYTF.

The V gene is TRBV9, the J gene TRBJ2-2; D possibly corresponds to TRBD1 (7 bases). Trimming took off 4 bases at V and 9 bases at J, with 13 bases between the two ends. Per germline, CDR1 SGDLS and CDR2 YYNGEE. The CDR3 is 13 residues long. The CDR3 loop reads CASSPAGGWELFF. The CDR3 nucleotides read TGTGCCAGCAGCCCCGCAGGGGGGTGGGAGCTGTTTTTT.

This clonotype was recorded only once. V and J are TRBV9 and TRBJ1-1, with a weak D call TRBD1 (5 bases). The germline V gene encodes CDR1 SGDLS and CDR2 YYNGEE. CDR3 length equals 14 residues. V shed 3 bases and J shed 4 bases, with 13 bases lying between them. The CDR3 region has the DNA TGTGCCAGCAGCGCGGGGAGCGGGACCACTGAAGCTTTCTTT. It codes for CASSAGSGTTEAFF.

V is TRBV20-1 and J is TRBJ2-2; 11 bases are a match to TRBD1. Germline V gene sequence: CDR1 DFQATT, CDR2 SNEGSKA (reference sequence). V shed 7 bases and J 7 bases; nucleotides not matched to a gene: 11. The length of the CDR3 is 15 residues. CDR3 loop: CSVPDRGLRGGELFF. CDR3 DNA: TGCAGTGTTCCGGACAGGGGGCTAAGGGGCGGGGAGCTGTTTTTT.

The J gene is TRBJ1-2, the V gene TRBV27, with D possibly being TRBD1 (6 bases). The V gene lost 2 bases and the J gene lost 3 bases, with 19 bases spanning the gap. Germline CDR1 reads MNHEY; CDR2 reads SMNVEV (reference sequence). This CDR3 region has 17 residues. The CDR3 sequence: CASSLHGTGHLDYGYTF. DNA of the CDR3: TGTGCCAGCAGTTTACATGGGACGGGACACCTTGACTATGGCTACACCTTC.

V and J are TRBV2 and TRBJ1-6, with 7 positions matching TRBD1. Germline V CDR1 and CDR2: SNHLY, FYNNEI. The CDR3 sequence is 14 residues long. V lost 2 bases and J lost 7; bases outside the gene matches: 2. CDR3 in amino acids: CASSETGVNSPLHF. CDR3 bases: TGTGCCAGCAGTGAAACAGGGGTCAATTCACCCCTCCACTTT. Full variable domain (missing parts from reference TRBV2 and TRBJ1-6): EPEVTQTPSHQVTQMGQEVILRCVPISNHLYFYWYRQILGQKVEFLVSFYNNEISEKSEIFDDQFSVERPDGSNFTLKIRSTKLEDSAMYFCASSETGVNSPLHFGNGTRLTVT.

The chain links TRBV12-2 to TRBJ2-1; the D call in the table, TRBD1, was not verified against the DNA. TRBV12-2 is a pseudogene. CDR3 length equals 15 residues. The CDR3 loop reads CASRLGDTSYNEQFF. In DNA form, the CDR3 reads TGTGCAAGTCGCTTAGGGGACACTTCCTACAATGAGCAGTTCTTC.

This clonotype showed up just a few times. The gene calls are TRBV20-1 and TRBJ2-1, with D tentatively TRBD2 (5 bases). CDR3 size: 15 residues. Germline lookup yields CDR1 DFQATT and CDR2 SNEGSKA (reference sequence). The V gene lost 1 base and the J gene lost 4 bases, with 14 bases spanning the gap. The CDR3 reads CSARVEALPYNEQFF. CDR3 in DNA: TGCAGTGCTAGAGTGGAGGCCCTGCCTTACAATGAGCAGTTCTTC.

This clonotype turned up a few times. The J gene is TRBJ2-2, the V gene TRBV7-2; D is unclear. The CDR3 covers 13 residues. With 4 bases removed from V and 1 base from J, the gap between germline ends came to 4 bases. The germline gives CDR1 SGHTA, CDR2 FQGNSA. The chain's CDR3 is CASSSGNTGELFF. DNA for the CDR3: TGTGCCAGCAGCTCGGGGAACACCGGGGAGCTGTTTTTT.

This clonotype was counted a few times. V usage is TRBV11-2 and J usage is TRBJ1-4; TRBD1 matches 9 bases. J gave up 3 bases and V 3 bases, and 2 bases lay outside the gene matches. Germline V gives CDR1 SGHAT, CDR2 FQNNGV. This CDR3 spans 15 amino acids. The CDR3 DNA reads TGTGCCAGCAGCTTTAGGACAGGGGCTAATGAAAAACTGTTTTTT. Translated: CASSFRTGANEKLFF. The full variable domain, rest sourced from reference TRBV11-2 and TRBJ1-4, is EAGVAQSPRYKIIEKRQSVAFWCNPISGHATLYWYQQILGQGPKLLIQFQNNGVVDDSQLPKDRFSAERLKGVDSTLKIQPAKLEDSAVYLCASSFRTGANEKLFFGSGTQLSVL.

The chain links TRBV20-1 to TRBJ1-2, with D possibly being TRBD1 (5 bases). Germline V gene data show CDR1 as DFQATT and CDR2 as SNEGSKA (reference sequence). This CDR3 has 15 amino acids. V lost 0 bases and J lost 4, with 15 bases in between. In nucleotides, the CDR3 is TGCAGTGCTAGAGATTTCACAGGTTCCCCCTATGGCTACACCTTC. Translated, it gives CSARDFTGSPYGYTF.

The V gene is TRBV9, the J gene TRBJ2-3; possibly TRBD1 for D (5 bases). CDR3 length equals 16 residues. V shed 0 bases and J shed 6 bases, with 17 bases lying between them. Germline V gene data show CDR1 as SGDLS and CDR2 as YYNGEE. The CDR3 bases are TGTGCCAGCAGCGTAGATCTGGGCAGGGTCATTGATACGCAGTATTTT. Translating it yields CASSVDLGRVIDTQYF. Full variable domain (outside the CDR3, taken from reference TRBV9 and TRBJ2-3): DSGVTQTPKHLITATGQRVTLRCSPRSGDLSVYWYQQSLDQGLQFLIQYYNGEERAKGNILERFSAQQFPDLHSELNLSSLELGDSALYFCASSVDLGRVIDTQYFGPGTRLTVL.

The V call is TRBV5-1, the J call TRBJ1-2; TRBD1 agrees at 9 bases. V was clipped by 0 bases and J by 2 bases; unmatched bases: 8. The CDR3 spans 17 residues. Germline-derived CDR1 and CDR2 are SGHRS and YFSETQ. The CDR3 region has the DNA TGCGCCAGCAGCTTGGTCGGACAGGGGATAATCAACTATGGCTACACCTTC. This sequence encodes CASSLVGQGIINYGYTF.

CDR3 in DNA: TGTGCCAGCAGTGAGCCGACAGGTAAAGCTTTCTTT. This codes for CASSEPTGKAFF. This chain connects TRBV6-1 to TRBJ1-1, with a possible D match to TRBD1 (6 bases). The V gene lost 3 bases and the J gene lost 9 bases, with 11 bases spanning the gap. The CDR3 has 12 residues. The germline V gene has CDR1 MNHNS and CDR2 SASEGT.

The sample holds a few counts of this clonotype. The chain couples TRBV11-3 to TRBJ2-5; 9 nucleotides align to TRBD1. The CDR3 has 15 residues. J lost 4 bases, V lost 4 bases, and 7 bases had no gene match. Germline-derived CDR1 and CDR2 are SGHNT and YENEEA. CDR3 sequence: CASSYTGTGIETQYF. In DNA, the CDR3 is TGTGCCAGCAGCTACACCGGGACAGGGATAGAGACCCAGTACTTC.

This clonotype came up a few times. The V and J genes are TRBV20-1 and TRBJ2-5; 10 bases line up with TRBD2. V was clipped by 6 bases and J by 5 bases; unmatched bases: 12. The V gene's germline CDR1 is DFQATT and CDR2 SNEGSKA (reference sequence). The CDR3 spans 15 residues. The CDR3 sequence: CSALTSGSPGETQYF. CDR3 DNA sequence: TGCAGTGCACTGACTAGCGGGTCCCCGGGGGAGACCCAGTACTTC.